The 24 T cell receptor beta chains listed next were all sequenced from one sample in a study of Ad26.COV2.S vaccination and SARS-CoV-2 variants (dated by TCRdb to 2020 to 2022). The treatment or condition label, read with the paper, signifies: around 19 received Ad26.COV2.S at low or high dose, single or two shots; 5 received placebo; per-sample allocation not given. Repertoires of vaccine and placebo recipients were sequenced from samples taken on day 63 after the first injection. Receptor amplification or capture employed the immunoSEQ multiplex PCR assay. Entries here come from immuneACCESS through TCRdb and include only in-frame sequences with V and J called. Some clones fail to appear in such tables; in the studies checked, an unresolved V gene covers under half of the shortfall, and the cause of the remainder is unknown. The sample table contains fewer than 900,000 clones; only one count was recorded for approximately 88% of them. Jointly, the top ten make up around 1.5% of the sample.

This sample comprised peripheral blood, obtained in a trial of Ad26.COV2.S vaccine versus placebo. These receptor sequences come from a person aged 18-65 years who received the Ad26.COV2.S COVID-19 vaccine or a placebo.

V gene TRBV27 combines with J gene TRBJ2-5, with a weak D call TRBD1 (5 bases). Germline V lookup: CDR1 MNHEY, CDR2 SMNVEV (reference sequence). Deletions cut 6 bases from V and 2 bases from J, with 10 bases between. The CDR3 runs to 13 residues. The CDR3 loop is CASRGQGQETQYF. The CDR3 DNA reads TGTGCCAGCAGGGGGCAGGGTCAAGAGACCCAGTACTTC.

The chain has TRBV4-3 and TRBJ2-5; D could derive from TRBD1 or TRBD2 (5 bases each). Germline V gives CDR1 LGHNA, CDR2 YSLEER. The CDR3 has 15 residues. The V and J ends lost 2 bases and 3 bases respectively, with 13 bases between them. Here the CDR3 DNA reads TGCGCCAGCAGCCAAATGGGGGTTCCGGAAGAGACCCAGTACTTC. It yields the protein CASSQMGVPEETQYF.

The chain couples TRBV12-3 or TRBV12-4 to TRBJ1-4; D might be TRBD1 (5 bases). CDR3 length: 12 residues. V was clipped by 5 bases and J by 7 bases, with 8 bases between them. Here the CDR3 DNA reads TGTGCCAGCAGTCACCAGGGTGAAAAACTGTTTTTT. Protein: CASSHQGEKLFF.

The V call is TRBV11-3, the J call TRBJ2-1; 14 bases are shared with TRBD2. The junction had 7 bases not matched to a gene; V was cut back by 0 bases and J by 9 bases. The CDR3 length is 17 residues. Germline CDR1 is SGHNT and CDR2 is YENEEA. The CDR3 is CASSLDPGLAGAAEQFF. The CDR3 coding sequence is TGTGCCAGCAGCTTAGATCCGGGACTAGCGGGAGCGGCTGAGCAGTTCTTC. The full variable domain, in which reference TRBV11-3 and TRBJ2-1 provide the parts outside the CDR3, is EAGVVQSPRYKIIEKKQPVAFWCNPISGHNTLYWYLQNLGQGPELLIRYENEEAVDDSQLPKDRFSAERLKGVDSTLKIQPAELGDSAVYLCASSLDPGLAGAAEQFFGPGTRLTVL.

The V and J genes are TRBV11-3 and TRBJ2-2; TRBD1 matches 7 bases. J lost 5 bases, V lost 8 bases, and 5 bases had no gene match. Germline V gene lookup returns CDR1 SGHNT and CDR2 YENEEA. The CDR3 is 13 residues long. CDR3 DNA sequence: TGTGCCAGCGCGACAGGGTTTACCGGGGAGCTGTTTTTT. This sequence encodes CASATGFTGELFF. The full variable domain, in which reference TRBV11-3 and TRBJ2-2 provide the parts outside the CDR3, is EAGVVQSPRYKIIEKKQPVAFWCNPISGHNTLYWYLQNLGQGPELLIRYENEEAVDDSQLPKDRFSAERLKGVDSTLKIQPAELGDSAVYLCASATGFTGELFFGEGSRLTVL.

This clone was counted once. V gene TRBV18 combines with J gene TRBJ2-7, with D unclear. This CDR3 contains 17 residues. V lost 2 bases to trimming and J lost 2 bases, with 19 bases between them. The germline V gene encodes CDR1 KGHSH and CDR2 LQKENI. The CDR3 loop is CASSPVSSSTFPYEQYF. CDR3 nucleotide sequence: TGTGCCAGCTCACCAGTATCGAGTTCCACTTTTCCCTACGAGCAGTACTTC.

Regarding this clone: The junction shows a germline mismatch at one end, possibly a read error. The rearrangement uses TRBV3-1 (or the pseudogene TRBV3-2) and TRBJ2-4, with D perhaps given as TRBD1 or TRBD2 (5 bases each). Germline assignment: CDR1 LGHDT and CDR2 YNNKEL (reference sequence). The CDR3 runs to 12 residues. CDR3 amino acids: CASSQDGRELHF. In DNA form, the CDR3 reads TGTGCCAGCAGCCAAGACGGCAGGGAGTTGCACTTC.

This sequence joins TRBV3-1 (or the pseudogene TRBV3-2) and TRBJ1-2, with D maybe TRBD1 (5 bases). Germline CDR1 is LGHDT and CDR2 is YNNKEL (reference sequence). The CDR3 runs 16 residues. The germline V and J ends were trimmed by 4 bases and 5 bases, with 20 bases remaining between them. CDR3 nucleotide sequence: TGTGCCAGCAGCCCCACCTTAACGGGACCAGAGTATGGCTACACCTTC. This sequence encodes CASSPTLTGPEYGYTF.

This clone has just one count. This chain joins TRBV30 and TRBJ1-4; 7 bases match TRBD1. The length of the CDR3 is 13 residues. Looked up from germline, CDR1 is GTSNPN and CDR2 is SVGIG (reference sequence). V lost 2 bases, J lost 4 bases, and 1 base stayed unmatched. The CDR3: CAWSTGDNEKLFF. The DNA of the CDR3 is TGTGCCTGGAGTACAGGGGATAATGAAAAACTGTTTTTT.

The rearrangement uses TRBV13 and TRBJ2-1, with 8 nucleotides matching TRBD2. The trim removed 5 bases at V and 5 bases at J, leaving 5 bases unmatched. This CDR3 has 14 residues. Germline-derived CDR1 and CDR2 are PRHDT and FYEKMQ (reference sequence). The CDR3 nucleotides read TGTGCCAGCAGCGTTCCGGGACTAGACAATGAGCAGTTCTTC. It encodes CASSVPGLDNEQFF.

The gene calls are TRBV5-6 and TRBJ1-1, with D possibly being TRBD1 (6 bases). This CDR3 has 14 amino acids. V was cut by 3 bases and J by 8 bases, with 17 bases left in between. Germline V lookup: CDR1 SGHDT, CDR2 YYEEEE. CDR3 region: CASSWDTGTTEAFF. For the CDR3, the DNA is TGTGCCAGCAGCTGGGACACCGGAACGACAGAAGCTTTCTTT.

This rearrangement joins TRBV19 to TRBJ2-7; 10 bases are a match to TRBD1. The CDR3 is made up of 12 amino acids. Looked up from germline, CDR1 is LNHDA and CDR2 is SQIVND (reference sequence). With V trimmed by 10 bases and J by 4 bases, 4 bases remained unmatched. The CDR3 reads CAIGQGVYEQYF. CDR3 DNA sequence: TGTGCCATAGGACAGGGGGTGTACGAGCAGTACTTC.

This sequence joins TRBV6-5 and TRBJ2-1; D gene ambiguous. The V end was cut by 5 bases, the J end by 3 bases, with 11 bases between. CDR1 is MNHEY and CDR2 is SVGAGI in the germline V gene. This CDR3 is built from 14 residues. CDR3 DNA: TGTGCCAGCAGTAAGAGTGGGGTCTACAATGAGCAGTTCTTC. The encoded protein is CASSKSGVYNEQFF.

The rearrangement uses TRBV11-2 and TRBJ1-4, with D unresolved. CDR1 and CDR2 from the germline V gene are SGHAT and FQNNGV. The V and J ends lost 4 bases and 6 bases respectively, with 9 bases between them. This CDR3 region has 13 residues. CDR3 region: CASSSVKDEKLFF. CDR3 sequence (DNA): TGTGCCAGCAGCTCCGTGAAGGATGAAAAACTGTTTTTT. The entire variable domain, with the rest obtained from reference TRBV11-2 and TRBJ1-4, is as follows: EAGVAQSPRYKIIEKRQSVAFWCNPISGHATLYWYQQILGQGPKLLIQFQNNGVVDDSQLPKDRFSAERLKGVDSTLKIQPAKLEDSAVYLCASSSVKDEKLFFGSGTQLSVL.

This rearrangement joins TRBV4-2 to TRBJ1-1, with TRBD1 matching over 9 bases. The CDR3 has 16 amino acids. From germline, CDR1 is LGHNA and CDR2 YNFKEQ. V lost 3 bases, J lost 5 bases, and 10 bases stayed unmatched. The chain's CDR3 is CASSQVVGQGGTEAFF. CDR3 nucleotides: TGTGCCAGCAGCCAGGTTGTGGGACAGGGCGGAACTGAAGCTTTCTTT.

This chain uses TRBV19 with TRBJ2-7; no clear D. Trimming stripped 6 bases from V and 1 base from J, with 13 bases between. CDR3 size: 14 residues. CDR1 LNHDA and CDR2 SQIVND come from the germline V gene (reference sequence). The CDR3 region has the DNA TGTGCCAGTAGCAGGACGCCTAGGTCCTACGAGCAGTACTTC. Protein: CASSRTPRSYEQYF.

The chain has TRBV3-1 (or the pseudogene TRBV3-2) and TRBJ1-2; the D is unclear. This CDR3 has 14 residues. V lost 2 bases to trimming and J lost 4 bases, with 11 bases between them. Per the germline V gene, CDR1 is LGHDT and CDR2 is YNNKEL (reference sequence). CDR3 amino acids: CASSQRAGTYGYTF. In DNA form, the CDR3 reads TGTGCCAGCAGCCAACGGGCAGGAACCTATGGCTACACCTTC.

The gene calls are TRBV14 and TRBJ2-4; D is uncertain. Germline CDR1 SGHDN, CDR2 FVKESK. Trimming took 4 bases from V and 0 from J, leaving 4 bases between them. CDR3 length: 13 residues. The CDR3 DNA follows: TGTGCCAGCAGCCTGGGAGCCAAAAACATTCAGTACTTC. This encodes CASSLGAKNIQYF.

The sample holds one count of this clone. The chain has TRBV9 and TRBJ2-2; 8 bases match TRBD1. Losses at the gene ends were 0 bases for V and 4 bases for J; bases not matched to a gene: 8. This CDR3 region has 17 residues. The germline gives CDR1 SGDLS, CDR2 YYNGEE. CDR3 sequence (DNA): TGTGCCAGCAGCGTAGGTCAGGGGGCATATATCACCGGGGAGCTGTTTTTT. Translating it yields CASSVGQGAYITGELFF. The complete variable domain, with remaining parts taken from reference TRBV9 and TRBJ2-2, reads DSGVTQTPKHLITATGQRVTLRCSPRSGDLSVYWYQQSLDQGLQFLIQYYNGEERAKGNILERFSAQQFPDLHSELNLSSLELGDSALYFCASSVGQGAYITGELFFGEGSRLTVL.

This sequence joins TRBV5-8 and TRBJ2-2; tentatively, D is TRBD1 or TRBD2 (5 bases each). The germline V and J ends were trimmed by 5 bases and 0 bases, with 14 bases remaining between them. The CDR3 is 16 amino acids. The germline V gene has CDR1 SGHTS and CDR2 YDEGEE. CDR3 in amino acids: CASRENGGTNTGELFF. The CDR3 DNA reads as TGTGCCAGCAGGGAGAATGGGGGAACGAACACCGGGGAGCTGTTTTTT.

The chain couples TRBV18 to TRBJ1-2; 7 positions match TRBD1. V lost 2 bases, J lost 9 bases, and 9 bases stayed unmatched. The length of the CDR3 is 14 residues. CDR1 is KGHSH, CDR2 LQKENI, per germline. In nucleotides, the CDR3 is TGTGCCAGCTCACCAGAGACAGGGACGGTACGCTACACCTTC. Translating gives CASSPETGTVRYTF. The whole variable domain, remainder taken from reference TRBV18 and TRBJ1-2, is NAGVMQNPRHLVRRRGQEARLRCSPMKGHSHVYWYRQLPEEGLKFMVYLQKENIIDESGMPKERFSAEFPKEGPSILRIQQVVRGDSAAYFCASSPETGTVRYTFGSGTRLTVV.

The chain recombines TRBV5-8 with TRBJ2-7; D is unclear. This CDR3 comprises 13 residues. V was cut by 0 bases and J by 2 bases, with 6 bases left in between. The germline CDR1 and CDR2 sequences are SGHTS and YDEGEE. CDR3 sequence: CASSLDFTYEQYF. The CDR3 bases are TGTGCCAGCAGCTTGGATTTTACCTACGAGCAGTACTTC.

The chain employs TRBV29-1 and TRBJ1-1; TRBD1 aligns across 9 bases. V trimming: 4 bases; J trimming: 3 bases; junction bases outside the gene matches: 9. The V gene's germline CDR1 is SQVTM and CDR2 ANQGSEA. The CDR3 runs 15 residues. The DNA for the CDR3 is TGCAGCGTTGCCGGACGACAGGGGGAATACACTGAAGCTTTCTTT. This sequence encodes CSVAGRQGEYTEAFF.

The V call is TRBV7-9, the J call TRBJ2-6, with D unresolved. Germline assignment: CDR1 SEHNR and CDR2 FQNEAQ (reference sequence). Trimming shortened V by 2 bases and J by 0 bases, and 5 bases separated the two germline ends. The CDR3 loop spans 15 amino acids. CDR3 nucleotides: TGTGCCAGCAGCTTATGGGTCTCTGGGGCCAACGTCCTGACTTTC. Residues: CASSLWVSGANVLTF.